What follows are 14 T cell receptor beta chains derived from one specimen sequenced in a study of T-cell reconstitution after alpha-beta-depleted transplantation in children. The TCRbeta library incorporated unique molecular identifiers. Using its own MiXCR run on the PCR reads, TCRdb lists one record per CDR3 protein. The table shows more than 200,000 distinct CDR3 sequences, with about 25% occurring only once. The source was PBMCs, collected before TCRalphabeta/CD19-depleted stem cell transplant. The receptor set was obtained from a girl aged 2 to 9 with Fanconi anemia, due to receive a stem cell transplant.

This clonotype was recorded many times. The V gene is TRBV29-1, the J gene TRBJ2-1; 12 nucleotides line up with TRBD2. CDR1 and CDR2 from the germline V gene are SQVTM and ANQGSEA. CDR3 length: 19 residues. Trimming at V came to 0 bases and at J to 0 bases, leaving 9 bases not matched to a gene. The CDR3 coding sequence is TGCAGCGTTGAAGATCGAACTAGCGGGGGGTTCAGCTCCTACAATGAGCAGTTCTTC. Encoded protein: CSVEDRTSGGFSSYNEQFF.

J is TRBJ2-1 and V is TRBV10-3; 8 bases agree with TRBD1. The J segment lost 7 bases and the V segment lost 6 bases, leaving 5 bases of the junction unmatched. The germline V gene encodes CDR1 ENHRY and CDR2 SYGVKD. There are 13 residues in the CDR3. CDR3 residues: CAISGTGVNEQFF. The CDR3 DNA is TGTGCCATCAGCGGGACAGGAGTGAATGAGCAGTTCTTC.

V usage is TRBV9 and J usage is TRBJ2-2; 10 nucleotides match TRBD2. This CDR3 has 18 residues. Germline lookup yields CDR1 SGDLS and CDR2 YYNGEE. Trimming removed 3 bases from V and 5 bases from J; junction bases left unmatched: 13. The CDR3 reads CASSGQSGRARRTGELFF. For the CDR3, the DNA is TGTGCCAGCAGCGGCCAGAGCGGGAGGGCCCGAAGGACCGGGGAGCTGTTTTTT.

This clonotype was seen at least ten times. V usage is TRBV6-5 and J usage is TRBJ2-5; D tentatively reads TRBD1 or TRBD2 (5 bases each). The V end was cut by 0 bases, the J end by 3 bases, with 8 bases between. The CDR3 spans 14 residues. The germline V gene has CDR1 MNHEY and CDR2 SVGAGI. CDR3 in DNA: TGTGCCAGCAGTTACTCGGGGGTAAAAGAGACCCAGTACTTC. This encodes CASSYSGVKETQYF.

In this sample, this clonotype turned up many times. J is TRBJ2-1 and V is TRBV9, with 11 bases lining up with TRBD2. The CDR3 length is 17 residues. The V gene's germline CDR1 is SGDLS and CDR2 YYNGEE. The V and J ends lost 0 bases and 0 bases, in that order; junction bases with no gene match: 2. CDR3 protein: CASSVATSGSSYNEQFF. CDR3 nucleotide sequence: TGTGCCAGCAGCGTAGCTACTAGCGGGAGCTCCTACAATGAGCAGTTCTTC. Filled out from reference TRBV9 and TRBJ2-1, the complete variable domain reads DSGVTQTPKHLITATGQRVTLRCSPRSGDLSVYWYQQSLDQGLQFLIQYYNGEERAKGNILERFSAQQFPDLHSELNLSSLELGDSALYFCASSVATSGSSYNEQFFGPGTRLTVL.

This clonotype was counted between two and nine times. J is TRBJ2-1 and V is TRBV27; 9 bases line up with TRBD1. The CDR3 is 12 amino acids. Per the germline V gene, CDR1 is MNHEY and CDR2 is SMNVEV (reference sequence). V trimming: 2 bases; J trimming: 15 bases; junction bases outside the gene matches: 5. CDR3 in amino acids: CASSLKGQGLFF. CDR3 in DNA: TGTGCCAGCAGTTTAAAGGGACAGGGATTGTTCTTC.

This clonotype was recorded many times. DNA of the CDR3: TGCAGCGTGGATGGAGGGGTCGATACGCAGTATTTT. Translating gives CSVDGGVDTQYF. The rearrangement uses TRBV29-1 and TRBJ2-3, with a tentative D call TRBD2 (6 bases). The germline V and J ends were trimmed by 6 bases and 6 bases, with 13 bases remaining between them. Per the germline V gene, CDR1 is SQVTM and CDR2 is ANQGSEA. The CDR3 consists of 12 residues.

This clonotype occurred many times. This rearrangement joins TRBV4-2 to TRBJ2-1, with 12 bases identical to TRBD2. This CDR3 is 16 amino acids long. Germline CDR1 and CDR2: LGHNA and YNFKEQ. After removal of 3 bases from V and 3 bases from J, the junction contained 3 bases not matched to a gene. In nucleotides, the CDR3 is TGTGCCAGCAGCCACCCGGGACTAGCGGGCTACAATGAGCAGTTCTTC. This translates into CASSHPGLAGYNEQFF.

This clonotype has at least ten counts. This chain uses TRBV29-1 with TRBJ2-1; TRBD2 matches 8 bases. Germline values: CDR1 SQVTM, CDR2 ANQGSEA. The length of the CDR3 is 20 residues. V was clipped by 4 bases and J by 7 bases; unmatched bases: 27. CDR3 amino acids: CSVVSTGLVIEGSVWNEQFF. CDR3 DNA sequence: TGCAGCGTTGTGTCGACGGGACTAGTCATAGAAGGGAGTGTATGGAATGAGCAGTTCTTC.

In this sample, this clonotype turned up many times. The chain links TRBV20-1 to TRBJ2-7; perhaps TRBD2 as D (5 bases). The CDR3 contains 14 residues. Germline V gene sequence: CDR1 DFQATT, CDR2 SNEGSKA (reference sequence). V was shortened by 6 bases and J by 2 bases, with 17 bases between the two germline ends. CDR3 sequence: CSAATKLKPYEQYF. The CDR3 DNA sequence: TGCAGTGCCGCGACTAAGTTGAAACCCTACGAGCAGTACTTC.

This clonotype was detected only a few times. The chain carries TRBV29-1 and TRBJ2-7; D is unresolved. CDR3 size: 12 residues. From germline, CDR1 is SQVTM and CDR2 ANQGSEA. V lost 7 bases and J lost 4, with 14 bases in between. The DNA of the CDR3 is TGCAGCGCTCTCGGCGCCCCTTACGAGCAGTACTTC. Translation gives CSALGAPYEQYF.

This chain links TRBV5-6 with TRBJ1-5; TRBD1 might be the D (5 bases). CDR3 size: 13 residues. CDR1 SGHDT and CDR2 YYEEEE come from the germline V gene. The V and J ends lost 4 bases and 6 bases respectively, with 11 bases between them. CDR3 in DNA: TGTGCCAGCAGCCTGGGGCCAGGTCAGCCCCAGCATTTT. Protein: CASSLGPGQPQHF.

The chain links TRBV3-1 to TRBJ2-1; 7 nucleotides align to TRBD2. This CDR3 has 18 residues. V was clipped by 0 bases and J by 4 bases; unmatched bases: 12. The germline V gene encodes CDR1 LGHDT and CDR2 YNNKEL (reference sequence). CDR3 bases: TGTGCCAGCAGCCAAGATGGGCTGGCGGGAGTATCATACAATGAGCAGTTCTTC. Protein sequence: CASSQDGLAGVSYNEQFF.

The chain joins TRBV5-1 to TRBJ1-5, with D possibly TRBD1 on 5 matching bases. Per the germline V gene, CDR1 is SGHRS and CDR2 is YFSETQ. Trimming took 2 bases from V and 6 from J, leaving 12 bases between them. The CDR3 has 14 residues. Here the CDR3 reads CASSFGQGGQPQHF. In DNA form, the CDR3 reads TGCGCCAGCAGCTTCGGTCAGGGTGGTCAGCCCCAGCATTTT.